This T cell receptor (beta chain) was sequenced in a study of human T cells and chemical hapten exposure. Study outcomes and limitations: Sensitizing with DPC caused no change in TCRs above 1 in 1000 frequency.

V lost 3 bases and J 5 bases, leaving 10 bases between the germline ends. The germline V gene encodes CDR1 SGHDN and CDR2 FVKESK. The CDR3 spans 14 residues. Time point noted: patch test 1, 2 weeks after DPC sensitization. Treatment of the sample: therapeutic diphenylcyclopropenone sensitization with weekly scalp DPC. Every patch test was put on after a blood sample was taken. One entry per CDR3 protein results from TCRdb running MiXCR on the RACE reads. The sample lists over 85,000 distinct CDR3 sequences, under 15% seen once, with over 2% in the top ten. As regards this clonotype: Its antigen is currently unknown.

This specimen was whole blood, taken in connection with sensitization to the hapten diphenylcyclopropenone (DPC). The TCR comes from a woman in her thirties or forties with alopecia areata. Some clones in this sample may be carry-over from other donors' samples. This rearrangement joins TRBV14 to TRBJ2-2, with no clear D. CDR3: CASSQVRQTGELFF. CDR3 DNA: TGTGCCAGCAGCCAGGTTCGACAAACCGGGGAGCTGTTTTTT.